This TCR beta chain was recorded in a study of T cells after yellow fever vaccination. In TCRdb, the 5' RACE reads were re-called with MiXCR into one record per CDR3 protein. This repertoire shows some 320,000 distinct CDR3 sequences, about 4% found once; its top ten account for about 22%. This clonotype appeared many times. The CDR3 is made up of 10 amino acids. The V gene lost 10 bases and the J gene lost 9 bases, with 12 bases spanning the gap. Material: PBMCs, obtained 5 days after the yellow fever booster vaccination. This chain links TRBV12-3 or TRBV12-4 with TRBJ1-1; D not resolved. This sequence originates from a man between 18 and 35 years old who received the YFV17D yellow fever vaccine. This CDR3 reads CATLSGQAFF. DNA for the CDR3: TGTGCCACCTTAAGCGGGCAAGCTTTCTTT.